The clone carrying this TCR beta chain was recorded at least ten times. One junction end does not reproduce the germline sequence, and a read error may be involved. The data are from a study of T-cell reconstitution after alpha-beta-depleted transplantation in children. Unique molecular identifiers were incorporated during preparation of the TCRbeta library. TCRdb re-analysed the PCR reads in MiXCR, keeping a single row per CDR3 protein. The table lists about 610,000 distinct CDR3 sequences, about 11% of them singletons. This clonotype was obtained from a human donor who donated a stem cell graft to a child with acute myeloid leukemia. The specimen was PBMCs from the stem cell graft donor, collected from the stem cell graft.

The CDR3 sequence: CASSLGLKQGNEQFF. For the CDR3, the DNA is TGTGCTAGCAGCTTAGGCCTTAAACAGGGGAATGAGCAGTTCTTC. V is TRBV7-7 and J is TRBJ2-1; 7 bases are shared with TRBD1. Germline CDR1 is SSHAT and CDR2 is FNYEAQ (reference sequence). This CDR3 is built from 15 residues.